Below are 23 T cell receptor beta chains sequenced from a single sample in a study of regulatory T cells in long-lasting Graves disease. Construction of the TCR beta libraries employed iRepertoire HTBI primers in conjunction with Arm-PCR of CDR3 regions. One entry per CDR3 protein, called by TCRdb with MiXCR from the multiplex PCR reads. In the table there are 310,000 or so distinct CDR3 sequences, approximately 20% of which are singletons. Time point meaning: persistent/refractory GD, antithyroid drugs over 5 years with positive TRAb. Extracted RNA from PBMCs served as the source of the TCR library. This material consisted of peripheral blood mononuclear cells (PBMCs), taken when the disease was refractory, from a patient treated with antithyroid drugs. Receptors were obtained from a female donor with Graves disease.

This clonotype was picked up a small number of times. The chain carries TRBV10-2 and TRBJ1-4; tentatively, D is TRBD1 (6 bases). The CDR3 length is 14 residues. Germline CDR1 WSHSY, CDR2 SAAADI. Trimming removed 6 bases from V and 4 bases from J, with 12 bases in between. CDR3 coding DNA: TGCGCCAGCAGCCAACAGGGACTTAATGAAAAACTGTTTTTT. This encodes CASSQQGLNEKLFF.

This clonotype came up many times. This chain uses TRBV4-1 with TRBJ1-1, with D hard to call. V lost 3 bases and J lost 4, with 15 bases in between. This CDR3 region has 15 residues. In germline, CDR1 is MGHRA, CDR2 YSYEKL. The CDR3 region has the DNA TGCGCCAGCAGCCAGTCGGGAGGCGGCGGCACTGAAGCTTTCTTT. Its translation is CASSQSGGGGTEAFF.

A note on this clonotype: It may be a read error: a sequence one base away is much more abundant. The chain combines TRBV20-1 with TRBJ2-7; TRBD1 is a possible D gene (5 bases). This CDR3 spans 12 amino acids. Germline lookup yields CDR1 DFQATT and CDR2 SNEGSKA (reference sequence). The CDR3: CAVWSQGYGQYF. CDR3 bases: TGCGCAGTTTGGAGCCAGGGCTACGGGCAGTACTTC.

The rearrangement joins TRBV7-9 to TRBJ1-5; no definite D call. Germline-derived CDR1 and CDR2 are SEHNR and FQNEAQ (reference sequence). The CDR3 contains 14 residues. Trimming pared 6 bases from V and 3 bases from J, leaving 12 bases between. The CDR3 loop is CASSSGGNNQPQHF. CDR3 bases: TGTGCCAGCAGTTCGGGTGGGAACAATCAGCCCCAGCATTTT.

This clonotype came up a few times. This sequence joins TRBV10-3 and TRBJ2-5; 11 bases are a match to TRBD2. Trimming at V came to 11 bases and at J to 3 bases, leaving 29 bases not matched to a gene. From germline, CDR1 is ENHRY and CDR2 SYGVKD. CDR3 length: 21 residues. This CDR3 reads CASRPNAGTSGLRRGKETQYF. CDR3 DNA sequence: TGTGCCTCTCGACCAAACGCCGGGACTAGCGGACTACGGCGGGGGAAAGAGACCCAGTACTTC.

The rearrangement uses TRBV6-1 and TRBJ2-1; no firm D call. Per germline, CDR1 MNHNS and CDR2 SASEGT. The CDR3 has 13 residues. Trimming took off 7 bases at V and 5 bases at J, with 12 bases between the two ends. CDR3 in DNA: TGTGCCAGCAACCCGCAGGAGCACAATGAGCAGTTCTTC. Its protein product is CASNPQEHNEQFF.

This clonotype was observed at least ten times. The CDR3 loop reads CASSSIRDSEQYF. In DNA form, the CDR3 reads TGTGCCAGCAGCTCCATTCGGGACTCCGAGCAGTACTTC. The chain links TRBV7-3 to TRBJ2-7, with D tentatively TRBD2 (6 bases). Trimming stripped 4 bases from V and 6 bases from J, with 13 bases between. CDR3 length: 13 residues. Germline CDR1 and CDR2: SGHTA and FQGTGA. Looking up the rest from reference TRBV7-3 and TRBJ2-7 gives the full variable domain: GAGVSQTPSNKVTEKGKYVELRCDPISGHTALYWYRQSLGQGPEFLIYFQGTGAADDSGLPNDRFFAVRPEGSVSTLKIQRTERGDSAVYLCASSSIRDSEQYFGPGTRLTVT.

This clonotype was seen a few times. The chain carries TRBV28 and TRBJ1-2; D uncertain. The CDR3 spans 13 residues. From germline, CDR1 is MDHEN and CDR2 SYDVKM. The V and J ends lost 4 bases and 8 bases respectively, with 14 bases between them. The CDR3 DNA follows: TGTGCCAGCAGTTCCCCGGCGAACCGAGGCTACACCTTC. Its translation is CASSSPANRGYTF.

Details on this clonotype: The junction shows a germline mismatch at one end, possibly a read error. In DNA form, the CDR3 reads TGTGCCACCAGCAAACAGGCAGGGAGGGTGAACACTGAAGTTTTCTTT. Translated, it gives CATSKQAGRVNTEVFF. The rearrangement links TRBV15 to TRBJ1-1, with a tentative D call TRBD1 (5 bases). This CDR3 has 16 residues. Germline V lookup: CDR1 LNHNV, CDR2 YYDKDF (reference sequence).

Points on this clonotype: This likely stems from a read error, as it lies one base from a far larger clone. This chain links TRBV11-2 with TRBJ1-1; unclear D gene. The V gene's germline CDR1 is SGHAT and CDR2 FQNNGV. The CDR3 length is 16 residues. The CDR3, as DNA: TGTGCCAGCAGCTTATGGTTGGGCAGAAAGAACGCTGAAGCTTTCTTT. This encodes CASSLWLGRKNAEAFF. The entire variable domain, with the rest obtained from reference TRBV11-2 and TRBJ1-1, is as follows: EAGVAQSPRYKIIEKRQSVAFWCNPISGHATLYWYQQILGQGPKLLIQFQNNGVVDDSQLPKDRFSAERLKGVDSTLKIQPAKLEDSAVYLCASSLWLGRKNAEAFFGQGTRLTVV.

This clonotype showed up many times. The chain joins TRBV7-2 to TRBJ2-7; 8 bases align to TRBD2. Germline CDR1 is SGHTA and CDR2 is FQGNSA. The V and J ends lost 5 bases and 3 bases, in that order; junction bases with no gene match: 12. The CDR3 totals 16 residues. The CDR3 reads CASSPHPGLANYEQYF. The CDR3 coding sequence is TGTGCCAGCAGCCCCCACCCCGGACTAGCAAACTACGAGCAGTACTTC.

The chain employs TRBV5-1 and TRBJ1-1, with D uncertain. This CDR3 is 14 amino acids long. Germline CDR1 SGHRS, CDR2 YFSETQ. Trimming cost V 1 base and J 0 bases, with 7 bases left between them. CDR3 region: CASSLYRVNTEAFF. In nucleotides, the CDR3 is TGCGCCAGCAGCTTGTACAGAGTGAACACTGAAGCTTTCTTT.

This clonotype showed up many times. This chain links TRBV7-2 with TRBJ2-5; possibly TRBD2 for D (6 bases). V was pared by 1 base and J by 1 base, with 19 bases between. Germline V CDR1 and CDR2: SGHTA, FQGNSA. The CDR3 is 18 residues long. This chain's CDR3 is CASSLGSISGGAQETQYF. The CDR3, as DNA: TGTGCCAGCAGCTTAGGTTCAATCTCCGGCGGGGCCCAAGAGACCCAGTACTTC.

This clonotype was picked up a small number of times. This sequence joins TRBV11-2 and TRBJ2-2; D may correspond to TRBD1 or TRBD2 (5 bases each). Trimming left V 2 bases short and J 2 bases short, with 9 bases between. Germline CDR1 and CDR2: SGHAT and FQNNGV. This CDR3 is 15 amino acids long. CDR3 DNA sequence: TGTGCCAGCAGCTTAAGGGACCAAAACACCGGGGAGCTGTTTTTT. Protein: CASSLRDQNTGELFF.

The sample holds many counts of this clonotype. This chain connects TRBV27 to TRBJ1-6; 7 bases agree with TRBD1. The trim removed 4 bases at V and 5 bases at J, leaving 2 bases unmatched. CDR1 is MNHEY, CDR2 SMNVEV, per germline (reference sequence). The CDR3 is 14 residues long. CDR3 DNA: TGTGCCAGCAGTTGGGACAGCAATAATTCACCCCTCCACTTT. Translated: CASSWDSNNSPLHF.

This clonotype turned up a few times. This chain links TRBV5-1 with TRBJ1-3, with a tentative D call TRBD1 (5 bases). The CDR3 has 17 residues. The V end was cut by 3 bases, the J end by 0 bases, with 16 bases between. Germline-derived CDR1 and CDR2 are SGHRS and YFSETQ. In DNA, the CDR3 is TGCGCCAGCAGCTGGGACGGACCGAAAACCTCTGGAAACACCATATATTTT. Its translation is CASSWDGPKTSGNTIYF.

The rearrangement links TRBV19 to TRBJ2-4; 7 bases are a match to TRBD1. Germline V CDR1 and CDR2: LNHDA, SQIVND (reference sequence). J was trimmed by 6 bases and V by 4 bases; bases with no gene match: 9. The CDR3 has 15 residues. The CDR3 spells CASSNDREPGNIQYF. Here the CDR3 DNA reads TGTGCCAGTAGTAACGACAGGGAGCCTGGAAACATTCAGTACTTC.

The chain combines TRBV4-3 with TRBJ2-7, with D perhaps given as TRBD1 or TRBD2 (5 bases each). The germline V and J ends were trimmed by 0 bases and 2 bases, with 14 bases remaining between them. CDR1 and CDR2 (germline): LGHNA, YSLEER. The CDR3 spans 16 residues. The CDR3 region is CASSQDRDGRTYEQYF. CDR3 in DNA: TGCGCCAGCAGCCAAGACCGGGACGGAAGGACCTACGAGCAGTACTTC.

The chain is built from TRBV6-1 and TRBJ1-2, with D maybe TRBD1 (6 bases). Germline CDR1 MNHNS, CDR2 SASEGT. Trimming took 11 bases from V and 6 from J, leaving 19 bases between them. The CDR3 runs 13 residues. The CDR3 region has the DNA TGTGCCGCATTGTTTAGGACAGAGGATGGCTACACCTTC. Protein: CAALFRTEDGYTF.

This clonotype appeared a few times. The rearrangement links TRBV29-1 to TRBJ2-2; tentative D call: TRBD1 (5 bases). The ends were cut back, 6 bases at V and 4 bases at J, with 12 bases in the middle. The CDR3 extends over 13 amino acids. CDR1 and CDR2 from the germline V gene are SQVTM and ANQGSEA. The CDR3 bases are TGCAGCGTCGATAGTGGGGCCACCGGGGAGCTGTTTTTT. Amino acids: CSVDSGATGELFF.

This clonotype was counted between two and nine times. V gene TRBV20-1 combines with J gene TRBJ1-4; TRBD1 agrees at 7 bases. Looked up from germline, CDR1 is DFQATT and CDR2 is SNEGSKA (reference sequence). The J segment lost 7 bases and the V segment lost 5 bases, leaving 7 bases of the junction unmatched. CDR3 length: 13 amino acids. The CDR3 DNA reads TGCAGTGCTGCGACAGGGAGTAGTGAAAAACTGTTTTTT. It yields the protein CSAATGSSEKLFF.

The chain employs TRBV4-1 and TRBJ1-1; D not certain. Trimming took off 0 bases at V and 3 bases at J, with 8 bases between the two ends. Germline assignment: CDR1 MGHRA and CDR2 YSYEKL. The CDR3 runs 14 residues. CDR3 sequence reads: CASSQEGRYTEAFF. As DNA, the CDR3 is TGCGCCAGCAGCCAAGAAGGCAGGTACACTGAAGCTTTCTTT.

The chain couples TRBV19 to TRBJ1-4; D possibly corresponds to TRBD1 (5 bases). Germline-derived CDR1 and CDR2 are LNHDA and SQIVND (reference sequence). The CDR3 covers 14 residues. With 10 bases removed from V and 8 bases from J, the gap between germline ends came to 20 bases. CDR3 protein: CATRPGTSWEKLFF. CDR3 DNA: TGTGCCACGCGACCTGGGACCTCGTGGGAAAAACTGTTTTTT.